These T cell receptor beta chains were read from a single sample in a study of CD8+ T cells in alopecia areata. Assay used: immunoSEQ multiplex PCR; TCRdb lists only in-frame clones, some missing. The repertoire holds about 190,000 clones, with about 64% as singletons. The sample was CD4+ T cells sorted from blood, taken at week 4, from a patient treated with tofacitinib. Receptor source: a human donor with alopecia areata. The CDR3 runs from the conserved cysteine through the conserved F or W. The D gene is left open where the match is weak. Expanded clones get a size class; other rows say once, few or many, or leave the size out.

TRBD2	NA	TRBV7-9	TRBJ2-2	CASSPGLAGGELFF	TGTGCCAGCAGCCCGGGACTAGCGGGAGGGGAGCTGTTTTTT
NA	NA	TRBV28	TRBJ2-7	CASSLGWAEVEQYF	TGTGCCAGCAGTTTGGGGTGGGCAGAGGTCGAGCAGTACTTC
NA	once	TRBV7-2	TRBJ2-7	CASSFLGTPYEQYF	TGTGCCAGCAGCTTCCTAGGGACTCCCTACGAGCAGTACTTC
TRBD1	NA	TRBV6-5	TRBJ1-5	CASSPGQGGNQPQHF	TGTGCCAGCAGCCCGGGACAGGGTGGCAATCAGCCCCAGCATTTT
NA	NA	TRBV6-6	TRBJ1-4	CASSYERGGEKLFF	TGTGCCAGCAGTTACGAGCGGGGGGGTGAAAAACTGTTTTTT
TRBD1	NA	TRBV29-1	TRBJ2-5	CSASDRTYQETQYF	TGCAGTGCTTCGGACAGGACGTACCAAGAGACCCAGTACTTC
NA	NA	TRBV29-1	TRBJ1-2	CSGELNNYGYTF	TGCAGCGGTGAACTGAATAACTATGGCTACACCTTC
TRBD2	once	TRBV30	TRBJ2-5	CAWSDSGGVVETQYF	TGTGCCTGGAGTGATAGCGGGGGGGTCGTAGAGACCCAGTACTTC
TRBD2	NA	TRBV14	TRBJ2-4	CASSRELAGKNIQYF	TGTGCCAGCAGCCGCGAACTAGCGGGAAAAAACATTCAGTACTTC
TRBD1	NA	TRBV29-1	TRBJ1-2	CSVEGKMTGKPGYTF	TGCAGCGTTGAAGGCAAAATGACAGGGAAGCCTGGCTACACCTTC
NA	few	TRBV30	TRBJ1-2	CAWRFLRTVANYGYTF	TGTGCCTGGAGATTCCTCAGGACAGTAGCTAACTATGGCTACACCTTC
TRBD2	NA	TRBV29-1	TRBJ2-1	CSVEYRLAVRNEQFF	TGCAGCGTTGAATATCGGCTAGCGGTTCGGAATGAGCAGTTCTTC
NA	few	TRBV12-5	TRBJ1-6	CASGLEGGLPNSPLHF	TGTGCTAGTGGTTTGGAGGGGGGGCTCCCTAATTCACCCCTCCACTTT
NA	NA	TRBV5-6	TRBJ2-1	CASSLGVLRETFF	TGTGCCAGCAGCTTGGGAGTCTTGAGGGAAACGTTCTTC
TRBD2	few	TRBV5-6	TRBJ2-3	CASSQGLAGQDTQYF	TGTGCCAGCAGCCAGGGACTAGCGGGGCAGGATACGCAGTATTTT
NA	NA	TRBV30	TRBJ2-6	CACQWSESGANVLTF	TGTGCCTGCCAGTGGAGTGAATCTGGGGCCAACGTCCTGACTTTC
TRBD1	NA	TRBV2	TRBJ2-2	CASSKDRGGTGELFF	TGTGCCAGCAGCAAGGACAGGGGTGGCACCGGGGAGCTGTTTTTT
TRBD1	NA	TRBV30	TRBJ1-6	CAWISGTEYGTLHF	TGTGCCTGGATAAGTGGGACAGAGTACGGTACCCTCCACTTT
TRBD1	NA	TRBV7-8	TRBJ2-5	CASSGRDRGIRNLQGTQYF	TGTGCCAGCAGCGGCCGGGACAGGGGAATACGTAACCTCCAGGGGACCCAGTACTTC
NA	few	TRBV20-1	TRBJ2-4	CSARDRHIQYF	TGCAGTGCTAGAGATCGGCACATTCAGTACTTC
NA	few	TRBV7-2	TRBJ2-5	CASSPGPQETQYF	TGTGCCAGCAGTCCGGGGCCCCAAGAGACCCAGTACTTC
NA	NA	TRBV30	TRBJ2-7	CAWSVPGSRYEQYF	TGTGCCTGGAGTGTGCCAGGGAGTCGCTACGAGCAGTACTTC
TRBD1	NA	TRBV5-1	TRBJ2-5	CASSPQQGGGETQYF	TGCGCCAGCAGCCCACAACAGGGGGGCGGAGAGACCCAGTACTTC
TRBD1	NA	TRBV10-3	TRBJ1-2	CAISGRDRDGYTF	TGTGCCATCAGTGGCCGGGACAGGGATGGCTACACCTTC
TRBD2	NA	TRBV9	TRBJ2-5	CASSAGTIQETQYF	TGTGCCAGCAGCGCTGGGACTATCCAAGAGACCCAGTACTTC
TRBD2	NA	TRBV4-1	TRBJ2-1	CASSQDSVLAGGEQFF	TGCGCCAGCAGCCAAGATTCAGTTCTAGCGGGGGGTGAGCAGTTCTTC
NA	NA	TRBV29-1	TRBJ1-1	CSAYGRSGNTEAFF	TGCAGCGCATACGGGAGATCTGGGAACACTGAAGCTTTCTTT
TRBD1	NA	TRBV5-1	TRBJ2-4	CASSPGQGQNIQYF	TGCGCCAGCAGCCCGGGACAGGGCCAAAACATTCAGTACTTC
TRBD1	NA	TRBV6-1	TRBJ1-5	CASSVQGQINQPQHF	TGTGCCAGCAGTGTCCAGGGACAGATCAATCAGCCCCAGCATTTT
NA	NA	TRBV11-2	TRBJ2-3	CASSFAANSDTQYF	TGTGCCAGCAGCTTTGCTGCGAATTCCGATACGCAGTATTTT
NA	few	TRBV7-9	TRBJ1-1	CASRRTGSDTEAFF	TGTGCCAGCAGACGGACGGGAAGTGACACTGAAGCTTTCTTT
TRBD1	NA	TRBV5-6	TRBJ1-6	CASSSGQGIRSPLHF	TGTGCCAGCAGCTCGGGACAGGGGATCCGTTCACCCCTCCACTTT
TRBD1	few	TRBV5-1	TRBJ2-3	CASNFDRGGTDTQYF	TGCGCCAGCAACTTCGACAGGGGAGGCACAGATACGCAGTATTTT
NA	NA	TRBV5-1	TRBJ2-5	CASSRRGDSQETQYF	TGCGCCAGCAGCAGACGGGGGGACAGCCAAGAGACCCAGTACTTC
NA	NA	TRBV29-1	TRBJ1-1	CSVEHTEAFF	TGCAGCGTTGAACACACTGAAGCTTTCTTT
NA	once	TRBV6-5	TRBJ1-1	CASRLNSFVNTEAFF	TGTGCCAGCAGATTGAACTCCTTCGTGAACACTGAAGCTTTCTTT
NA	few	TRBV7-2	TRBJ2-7	CASSSNTYEQYF	TGTGCCAGCAGCTCGAATACCTACGAGCAGTACTTC
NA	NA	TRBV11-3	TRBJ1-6	CASSLVSGSPLHF	TGTGCCAGCAGCTTAGTCTCGGGGTCACCCCTCCACTTT
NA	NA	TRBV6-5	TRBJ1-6	CASSTSGPQNSPLHF	TGTGCCAGCAGTACCTCGGGACCACAGAATTCACCCCTCCACTTT
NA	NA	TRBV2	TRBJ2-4	CASSVSGLVNIQYF	TGTGCCAGCAGTGTATCGGGACTGGTGAACATTCAGTACTTC
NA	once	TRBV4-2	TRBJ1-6	CASSQGQNNSPLHF	TGTGCCAGCAGCCAGGGACAAAATAATTCACCCCTCCACTTT
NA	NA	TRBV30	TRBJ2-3	CAWTEMAVRTDTQYF	TGTGCCTGGACCGAAATGGCGGTGAGGACAGATACGCAGTATTTT
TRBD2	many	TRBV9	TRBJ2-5	CASSPGRGGIQETQYF	TGTGCCAGCAGCCCCGGGCGGGGGGGAATACAAGAGACCCAGTACTTC
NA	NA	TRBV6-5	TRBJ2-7	CASSPSLGSSYEQYF	TGTGCCAGCAGTCCCTCTCTGGGGAGCTCCTACGAGCAGTACTTC
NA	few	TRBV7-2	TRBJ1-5	CASSSYSGSGQPQHF	TGTGCCAGCAGCTCTTACTCAGGGAGCGGGCAGCCCCAGCATTTT
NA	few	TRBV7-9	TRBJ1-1	CASSQMAGANTEAFF	TGTGCCAGCAGCCAGATGGCAGGGGCGAACACTGAAGCTTTCTTT
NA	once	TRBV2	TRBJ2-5	CASSENPGYPETQYF	TGTGCCAGCAGTGAAAATCCAGGGTACCCAGAGACCCAGTACTTC
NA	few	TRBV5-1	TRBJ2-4	CASSLAGENIQYF	TGCGCCAGCAGCTTGGCGGGGGAGAACATTCAGTACTTC
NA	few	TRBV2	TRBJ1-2	CASSGPGKNYGYTF	TGTGCCAGCAGTGGTCCAGGAAAGAACTATGGCTACACCTTC
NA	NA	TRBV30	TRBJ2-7	CAWKTDPSSYEQYF	TGTGCCTGGAAGACCGACCCTTCCTCCTACGAGCAGTACTTC
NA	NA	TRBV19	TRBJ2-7	CASSIGGSTYEQYF	TGTGCCAGTAGTATAGGGGGATCCACCTACGAGCAGTACTTC
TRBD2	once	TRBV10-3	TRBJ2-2	CAIAGTSGGAGELFF	TGTGCCATCGCCGGGACTAGCGGGGGGGCCGGGGAGCTGTTTTTT
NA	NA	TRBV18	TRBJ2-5	CASSPTGLQETQYF	TGTGCCAGCTCACCAACGGGACTCCAAGAGACCCAGTACTTC
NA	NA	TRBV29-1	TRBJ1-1	CSVDGGRATEAFF	TGCAGCGTTGATGGGGGGCGCGCGACTGAAGCTTTCTTT
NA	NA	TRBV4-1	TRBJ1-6	CASSRSEAPGAASPLHF	TGCGCCAGCAGCCGATCCGAAGCGCCAGGCGCAGCTTCACCCCTCCACTTT
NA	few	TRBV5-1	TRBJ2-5	CASSGGSTGPETQYF	TGCGCCAGCAGCGGCGGGTCTACAGGGCCGGAGACCCAGTACTTC
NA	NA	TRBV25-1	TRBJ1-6	CASSDGTSSNSPLHF	TGTGCCAGCAGTGACGGTACAAGTAGTAATTCACCCCTCCACTTT
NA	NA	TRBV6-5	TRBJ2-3	CASSYSRDTQYF	TGTGCCAGCAGTTACAGCCGCGATACGCAGTATTTT
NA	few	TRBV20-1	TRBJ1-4	CSARRDEKLFF	TGCAGTGCTAGAAGAGATGAAAAACTGTTTTTT